This entry lists 4 T cell receptor beta chains sequenced from one sample in a study of T cell repertoires in cytomegalovirus infection. TCRdb redid the calling of the reads with MiXCR, one entry per CDR3 protein. The sample yields under 250,000 distinct CDR3 sequences, around 6.4% seen once. Sequencing was carried out using PBMCs. The receptors here all came from a human donor in good health (CMV status not recorded). Some clones in this sample may be carry-over from other donors' samples.

This clonotype has ten or more counts. CDR3 protein: CSAREVEKLFF. In nucleotides, the CDR3 is TGCAGTGCTAGGGAGGTTGAAAAACTGTTTTTT. The chain combines TRBV20-1 with TRBJ1-4; no clear D. V lost 3 bases to trimming and J lost 7 bases, with 6 bases between them. From germline, CDR1 is DFQATT and CDR2 SNEGSKA (reference sequence). The CDR3 has 11 residues.

Many counts were recorded for this clonotype. The chain employs TRBV6-4 and TRBJ1-5; a weak D match, TRBD1 (6 bases). Germline CDR1 and CDR2: MRHNA and SNTAGT. V lost 9 bases and J 3 bases, leaving 15 bases between the germline ends. The CDR3 spans 14 residues. CDR3 DNA: TGTGCCAGGATCCCAACAGGGCTCAATCAGCCCCAGCATTTT. Encoded protein: CARIPTGLNQPQHF.

At least ten counts were recorded for this clonotype. The chain combines TRBV28 with TRBJ2-1, with D hard to call. CDR3 size: 11 residues. The ends were cut back, 5 bases at V and 4 bases at J, with 3 bases in the middle. Germline V gene data show CDR1 as MDHEN and CDR2 as SYDVKM. CDR3 DNA sequence: TGTGCCAGCAGTCGGTACAATGAGCAGTTCTTC. Translation gives CASSRYNEQFF.

In its sample, this clonotype was seen many times. The J gene is TRBJ2-5, the V gene TRBV5-5, with 13 bases that match TRBD2. The CDR3 length is 18 residues. Per the germline V gene, CDR1 is SGHKS and CDR2 is YYEKEE (reference sequence). V shed 4 bases, J shed 0 bases, and the junction held 9 bases outside the gene matches. The CDR3 region is CASSPEGLAGTYQETQYF. The CDR3 nucleotides are TGTGCCAGCAGCCCTGAGGGACTAGCGGGGACGTACCAAGAGACCCAGTACTTC.